This TCR beta chain was recovered during a study of blood T cell repertoires in COVID-19. The overall study: Sources were T cells, B-cell-depleted T cells, or PBMCs; the material itself was cDNA or gDNA.

The CDR3 spans 17 residues. The V end lost 5 bases, the J end lost 1 base, and 20 bases lay between the germline ends. The germline CDR1 and CDR2 sequences are MDHEN and SYDVKM. Profiling relied on immunoSEQ multiplex PCR, and the TCRdb table lists in-frame clones only, not all of them. The sample lists around 100,000 clones, more than 75% occurring once. V usage is TRBV28 and J usage is TRBJ1-2, with D maybe TRBD1 (5 bases). The sequenced sample consisted of peripheral blood. The sequence came from a human donor in a cohort sampled during active COVID-19. This CDR3 reads CASSPPGGGTINYGYTF. In DNA form, the CDR3 reads TGTGCCAGCAGTCCCCCCGGGGGGGGAACTATTAACTATGGCTACACCTTC.